Listed below are T cell receptor beta chains from one sample, sequenced in a study of blood T cell repertoires in COVID-19. Repertoires were generated with immunoSEQ multiplex PCR, while TCRdb's copy carries only in-frame clones and drops some. The data contain 55,000 to 75,000 clones, around four fifths of them seen just once; the ten biggest clones take up roughly 6.8%. Material: peripheral blood. These receptors came from a human donor in a cohort sampled during active COVID-19. The CDR3 runs from the conserved cysteine through the conserved F or W. The D gene is left open where the match is weak. Size is omitted from some rows. Given values are once, few, many or a class for expanded clones.

medium-sized	TRBD1	TRBV14	TRBJ1-2	TGTGCCAGCAGTCGATGGACAGGGTGGAACTATGGCTACACCTTC	CASSRWTGWNYGYTF
medium-sized	TRBD1	TRBV19	TRBJ1-2	TGTGCCAGTATCACAGGGGGGAATGGCTACACCTTC	CASITGGNGYTF
-	TRBD1	TRBV19	TRBJ2-3	TGTGCCAGTAAGGGGGCACTGAAAGATACGCAGTATTTT	CASKGALKDTQYF
-	-	TRBV5-1	TRBJ2-5	TGCGCCAGCAGCTTGACTGAAGAGACCCAGTACTTC	CASSLTEETQYF
-	-	TRBV9	TRBJ2-1	TGTGCCAGCAGCGTAGTAGCGGTATCCTACAATGAGCAGTTCTTC	CASSVVAVSYNEQFF
few	TRBD2	TRBV7-9	TRBJ2-5	TGTGCCAGCAGCGAAACAGCGGGGGCGGAGACCCAGTACTTC	CASSETAGAETQYF
-	-	TRBV12-3/TRBV12-4	TRBJ1-6	TGTGCCAGCAGTCAGGGTTATAATTCACCCCTCCACTTT	CASSQGYNSPLHF
-	TRBD2	TRBV5-1	TRBJ2-1	TGCGCCAGCCGCTTAGCGGGGAGCTCCTACAATGAGCAGTTCTTC	CASRLAGSSYNEQFF
-	TRBD1	TRBV7-6	TRBJ1-1	TGTGCCAGCAGCTCGCAGGGGGGAACTGAAGCTTTCTTT	CASSSQGGTEAFF
-	-	TRBV27	TRBJ1-3	TGTGCCAGCCGAACCGATGGCCCTGGAAACACCATATATTTT	CASRTDGPGNTIYF
-	TRBD1	TRBV6-2/TRBV6-3	TRBJ1-3	TGTGCCAGCAGTTCCCAGGGACAGCCTGGAAACACCATATATTTT	CASSSQGQPGNTIYF
few	-	TRBV19	TRBJ1-5	TGTGCCAGTAGTATAGGGGCCGCAAATAGCAATCAGCCCCAGCATTTT	CASSIGAANSNQPQHF
-	-	TRBV2	TRBJ1-3	TGTGCCAGCAGTGAAATCGGGGTTGCTGGAAACACCATATATTTT	CASSEIGVAGNTIYF
-	-	TRBV15	TRBJ1-4	TGTGCCACCAGCAGAGAGGCTGGGGCAGCGAATGAAAAACTGTTTTTT	CATSREAGAANEKLFF
few	TRBD1	TRBV2	TRBJ1-1	TGTGCCAGCACCCGGGACAGTAACACTGAAGCTTTCTTT	CASTRDSNTEAFF
-	-	TRBV5-1	TRBJ1-1	TGCGCCAGCAGCTTTCGTTACAGAGACACTGAAGCTTTCTTT	CASSFRYRDTEAFF
-	-	TRBV21-1	TRBJ2-3	TGTGCCAGCAGCAAAGTTGGACTAGCTGACACAGATACGCAGTATTTT	CASSKVGLADTDTQYF
few	-	TRBV7-6	TRBJ2-7	TGTGCCAGCAGCTTAGCGCGCCCAACGGAGCAGTACTTC	CASSLARPTEQYF
-	TRBD2	TRBV4-1	TRBJ2-3	TGCGCCAGCAGCCAAGAGGAAAACGGGAGGGGTACAGATACGCAGTATTTT	CASSQEENGRGTDTQYF
-	-	TRBV5-1	TRBJ1-3	TGCGCCAGCAGCCCGGGGGGGGCTCAAAACACCATATATTTT	CASSPGGAQNTIYF